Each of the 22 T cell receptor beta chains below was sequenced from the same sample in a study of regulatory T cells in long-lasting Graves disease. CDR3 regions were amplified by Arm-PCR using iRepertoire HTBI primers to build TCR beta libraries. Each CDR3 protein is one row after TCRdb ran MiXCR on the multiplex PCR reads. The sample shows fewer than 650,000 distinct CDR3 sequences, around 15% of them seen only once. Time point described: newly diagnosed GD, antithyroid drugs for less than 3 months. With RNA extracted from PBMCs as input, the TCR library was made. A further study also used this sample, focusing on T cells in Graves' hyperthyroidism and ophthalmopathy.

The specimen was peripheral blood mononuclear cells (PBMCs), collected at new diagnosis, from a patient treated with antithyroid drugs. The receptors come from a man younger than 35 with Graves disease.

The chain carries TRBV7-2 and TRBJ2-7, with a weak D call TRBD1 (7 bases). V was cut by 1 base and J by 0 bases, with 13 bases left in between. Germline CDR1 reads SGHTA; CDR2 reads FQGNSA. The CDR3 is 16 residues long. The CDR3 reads CASSLVPQGGSYEQYF. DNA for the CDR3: TGTGCCAGCAGCTTAGTCCCCCAGGGGGGCTCCTACGAGCAGTACTTC.

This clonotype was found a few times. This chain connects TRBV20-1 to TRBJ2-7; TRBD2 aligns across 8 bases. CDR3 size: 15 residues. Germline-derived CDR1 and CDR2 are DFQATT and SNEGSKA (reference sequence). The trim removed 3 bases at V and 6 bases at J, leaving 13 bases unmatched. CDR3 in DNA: TGCAGTGCTAGCCTCCCAACTAGCGGAAGATTCGAGCAGTACTTC. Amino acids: CSASLPTSGRFEQYF.

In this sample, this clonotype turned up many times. The DNA for the CDR3 is TGTGCCAGCAGTCTGGACGGCTACACTGAAGCTTTCTTT. Translated, it gives CASSLDGYTEAFF. This chain uses TRBV28 with TRBJ1-1; D remains unclear. Looked up from germline, CDR1 is MDHEN and CDR2 is SYDVKM. Trimming removed 5 bases at V and 3 bases at J, with 10 bases between. The CDR3 length is 13 residues.

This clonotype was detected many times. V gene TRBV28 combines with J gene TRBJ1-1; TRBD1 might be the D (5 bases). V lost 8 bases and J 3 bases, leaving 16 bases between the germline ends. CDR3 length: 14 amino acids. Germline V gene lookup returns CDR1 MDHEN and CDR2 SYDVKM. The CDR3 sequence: CASLSGQLDTEAFF. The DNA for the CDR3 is TGTGCCAGCCTTTCGGGGCAACTGGACACTGAAGCTTTCTTT.

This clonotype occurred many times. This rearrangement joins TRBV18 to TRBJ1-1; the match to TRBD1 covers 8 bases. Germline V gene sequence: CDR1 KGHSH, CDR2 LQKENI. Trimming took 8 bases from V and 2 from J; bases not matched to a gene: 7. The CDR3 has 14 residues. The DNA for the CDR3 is TGTGCCAGCGGGACAGGAAATCCAAACACTGAAGCTTTCTTT. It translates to CASGTGNPNTEAFF.

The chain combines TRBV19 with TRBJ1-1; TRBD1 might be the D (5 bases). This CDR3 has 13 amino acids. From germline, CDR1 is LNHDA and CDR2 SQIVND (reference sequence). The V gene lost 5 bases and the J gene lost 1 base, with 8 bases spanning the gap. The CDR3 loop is CASSRGANTEAFF. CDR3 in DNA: TGTGCCAGTAGTCGCGGGGCGAACACTGAAGCTTTCTTT.

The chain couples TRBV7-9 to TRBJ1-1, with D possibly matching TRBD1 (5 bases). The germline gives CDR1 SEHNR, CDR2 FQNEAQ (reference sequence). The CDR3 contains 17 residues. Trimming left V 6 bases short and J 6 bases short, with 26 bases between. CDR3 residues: CASREPGTTEITAEAFF. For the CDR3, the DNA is TGTGCCAGCAGGGAACCCGGGACCACGGAGATTACGGCTGAAGCTTTCTTT.

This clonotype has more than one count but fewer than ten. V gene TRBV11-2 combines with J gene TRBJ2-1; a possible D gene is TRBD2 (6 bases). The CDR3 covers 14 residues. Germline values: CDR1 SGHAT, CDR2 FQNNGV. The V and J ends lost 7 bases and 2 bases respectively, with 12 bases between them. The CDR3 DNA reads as TGTGCCAGCATTGACGGGAGTACCTACAATGAGCAGTTCTTC. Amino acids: CASIDGSTYNEQFF.

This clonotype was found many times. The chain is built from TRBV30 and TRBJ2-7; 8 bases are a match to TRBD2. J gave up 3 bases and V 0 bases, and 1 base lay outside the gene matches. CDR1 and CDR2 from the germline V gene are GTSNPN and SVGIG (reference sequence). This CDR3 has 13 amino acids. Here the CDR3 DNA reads TGTGCCTGGAGTGTAGCGGGAGACTACGAGCAGTACTTC. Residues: CAWSVAGDYEQYF.

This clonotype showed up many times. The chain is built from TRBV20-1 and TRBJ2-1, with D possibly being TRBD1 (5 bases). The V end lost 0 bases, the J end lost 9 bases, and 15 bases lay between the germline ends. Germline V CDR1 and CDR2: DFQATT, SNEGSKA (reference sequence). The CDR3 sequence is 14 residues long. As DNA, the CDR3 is TGCAGTGCTAGAGATCTACAGGAGCTGGGTGAGCAGTTCTTC. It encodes CSARDLQELGEQFF.

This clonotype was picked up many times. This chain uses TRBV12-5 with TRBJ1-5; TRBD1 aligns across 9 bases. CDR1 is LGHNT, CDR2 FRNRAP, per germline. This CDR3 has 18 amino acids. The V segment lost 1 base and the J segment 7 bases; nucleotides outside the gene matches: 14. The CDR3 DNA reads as TGTGCTAGTGGTTTGGGATTCGGGGACAGGGAAACGGACCAGCCCCAGCATTTT. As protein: CASGLGFGDRETDQPQHF.

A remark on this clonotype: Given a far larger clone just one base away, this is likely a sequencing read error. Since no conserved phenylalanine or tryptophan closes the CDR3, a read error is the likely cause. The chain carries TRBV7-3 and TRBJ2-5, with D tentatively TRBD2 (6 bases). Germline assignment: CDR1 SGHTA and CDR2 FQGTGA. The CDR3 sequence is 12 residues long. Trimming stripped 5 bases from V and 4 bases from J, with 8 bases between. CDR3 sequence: CASSQEGETQYS. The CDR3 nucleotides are TGTGCCAGCAGCCAGGAGGGAGAGACCCAGTACTCC.

DNA of the CDR3: TGTGCCACCAGCAGAGGCGGGAGCGGGGGCGGCACAGATACGCAGTATTTT. Its protein product is CATSRGGSGGGTDTQYF. The rearrangement uses TRBV15 and TRBJ2-3, with 8 bases matching TRBD2. The germline gives CDR1 LNHNV, CDR2 YYDKDF (reference sequence). The ends lost 1 base at V and 1 base at J; junction bases unmatched: 7. The CDR3 runs 17 residues.

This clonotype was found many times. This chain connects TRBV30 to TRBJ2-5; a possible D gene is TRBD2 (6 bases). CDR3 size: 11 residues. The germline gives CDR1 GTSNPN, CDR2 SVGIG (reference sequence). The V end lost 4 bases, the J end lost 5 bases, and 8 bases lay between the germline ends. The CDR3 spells CAWNGGETQYF. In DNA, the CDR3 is TGTGCCTGGAATGGGGGGGAGACCCAGTACTTC.

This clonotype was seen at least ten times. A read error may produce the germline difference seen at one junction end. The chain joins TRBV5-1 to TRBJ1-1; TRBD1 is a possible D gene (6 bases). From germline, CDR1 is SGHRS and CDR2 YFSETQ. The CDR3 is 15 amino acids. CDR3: CASSLGASDRTEAFF. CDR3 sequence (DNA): TGTGCCAGCAGCTTGGGGGCCAGTGACCGCACTGAAGCTTTCTTT. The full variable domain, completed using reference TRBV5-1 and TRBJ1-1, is KAGVTQTPRYLIKTRGQQVTLSCSPISGHRSVSWYQQTPGQGLQFLFEYFSETQRNKGNFPGRFSGRQFSNSRSEMNVSTLELGDSALYLCASSLGASDRTEAFFGQGTRLTVV.

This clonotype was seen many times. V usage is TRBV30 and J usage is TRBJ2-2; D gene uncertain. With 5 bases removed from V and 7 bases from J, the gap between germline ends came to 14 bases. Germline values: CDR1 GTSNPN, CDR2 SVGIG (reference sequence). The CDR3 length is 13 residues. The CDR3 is CAWDRWGIGELFF. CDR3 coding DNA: TGTGCCTGGGACCGCTGGGGAATCGGGGAGCTGTTTTTT.

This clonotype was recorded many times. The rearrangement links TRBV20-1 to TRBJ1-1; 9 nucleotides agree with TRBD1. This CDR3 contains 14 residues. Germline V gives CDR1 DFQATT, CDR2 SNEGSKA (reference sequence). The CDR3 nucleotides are TGCAGCCCCGGGGGACAGGGACCATTGACCGAAGCTTTCTTT. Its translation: CSPGGQGPLTEAFF.

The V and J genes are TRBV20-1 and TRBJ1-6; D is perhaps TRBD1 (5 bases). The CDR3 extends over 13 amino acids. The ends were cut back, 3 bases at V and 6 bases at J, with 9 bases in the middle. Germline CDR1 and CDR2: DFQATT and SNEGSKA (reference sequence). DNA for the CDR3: TGCAGTGCTAGCAAGGGGACTAATTCACCCCTCCACTTT. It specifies CSASKGTNSPLHF.

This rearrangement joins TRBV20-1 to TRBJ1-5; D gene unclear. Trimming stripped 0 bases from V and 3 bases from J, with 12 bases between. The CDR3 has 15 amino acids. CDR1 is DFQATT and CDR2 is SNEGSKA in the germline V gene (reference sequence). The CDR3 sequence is CSARESAGFNQPQHF. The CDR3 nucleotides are TGCAGTGCTAGAGAGTCTGCAGGTTTCAATCAGCCCCAGCATTTT.

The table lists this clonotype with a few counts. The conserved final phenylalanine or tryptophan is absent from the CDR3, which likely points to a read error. The CDR3 region is CASSLAPTWEQFL. CDR3 nucleotide sequence: TGTGCTAGCAGCTTAGCCCCGACGTGGGAGCAGTTCCTC. The chain has TRBV7-7 and TRBJ2-1; D is undetermined. The length of the CDR3 is 13 residues. Germline V gene lookup returns CDR1 SSHAT and CDR2 FNYEAQ (reference sequence).

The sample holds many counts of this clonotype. CDR3 nucleotide sequence: TGTGCCAGCAGCTTAGCAGGGGGGGTCGAGCAGTACTTC. Its translation: CASSLAGGVEQYF. This chain uses TRBV11-1 with TRBJ2-7; D may be TRBD2 (7 bases). This CDR3 is 13 amino acids long. Germline lookup yields CDR1 SGHAT and CDR2 FQDESV (reference sequence). V dropped 0 bases and J dropped 6 bases, with 9 bases sitting between them.

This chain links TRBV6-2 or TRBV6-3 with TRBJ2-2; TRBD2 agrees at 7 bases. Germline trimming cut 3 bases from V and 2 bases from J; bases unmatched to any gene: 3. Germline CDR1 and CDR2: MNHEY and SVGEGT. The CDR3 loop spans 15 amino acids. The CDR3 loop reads CASSYLADNTGELFF. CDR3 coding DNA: TGTGCCAGCAGTTATCTAGCGGATAACACCGGGGAGCTGTTTTTT.